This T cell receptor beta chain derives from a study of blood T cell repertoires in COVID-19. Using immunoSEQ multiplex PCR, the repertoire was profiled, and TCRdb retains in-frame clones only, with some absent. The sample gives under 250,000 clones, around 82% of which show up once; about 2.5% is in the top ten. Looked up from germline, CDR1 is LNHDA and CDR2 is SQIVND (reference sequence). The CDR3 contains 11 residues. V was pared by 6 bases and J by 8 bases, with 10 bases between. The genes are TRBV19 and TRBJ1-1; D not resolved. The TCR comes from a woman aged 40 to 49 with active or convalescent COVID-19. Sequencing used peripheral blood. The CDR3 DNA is TGTGCCAGTAGCCTCGGTCGGGAAGCTTTCTTT. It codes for CASSLGREAFF.